The 4 T cell receptor beta chains reported below all come from one sample, sequenced in a study of CD4 T cell repertoires in COVID-19. Data came from immunoSEQ multiplex PCR; TCRdb stores just in-frame clones and leaves some out. Of some 80,000 clones in the sample, under 90% were seen once. The source was CD4+ T cells from peripheral blood, collected after recovery from COVID-19. Receptors were obtained from a human donor who had COVID-19.

The chain is built from TRBV9 and TRBJ2-5, with D possibly TRBD2 on 6 matching bases. Germline V CDR1 and CDR2: SGDLS, YYNGEE. This CDR3 has 17 amino acids. V shed 1 base and J shed 4 bases, with 20 bases lying between them. CDR3 residues: CASSVWSGAGGGETQYF. The CDR3 DNA sequence: TGTGCCAGCAGCGTATGGTCGGGAGCAGGAGGAGGAGAGACCCAGTACTTC. Complete variable domain (other parts from reference TRBV9 and TRBJ2-5): DSGVTQTPKHLITATGQRVTLRCSPRSGDLSVYWYQQSLDQGLQFLIQYYNGEERAKGNILERFSAQQFPDLHSELNLSSLELGDSALYFCASSVWSGAGGGETQYFGPGTRLLVL.

This clone was found once. V gene TRBV5-1 combines with J gene TRBJ2-7; D is ambiguous. Germline lookup yields CDR1 SGHRS and CDR2 YFSETQ. The CDR3 covers 12 residues. V gave up 1 base and J gave up 3 bases, with 5 bases separating them. The CDR3 nucleotides are TGCGCCAGCAGCTTGAACTACTACGAGCAGTACTTC. It specifies CASSLNYYEQYF.

This rearrangement joins TRBV9 to TRBJ2-1; 10 bases are shared with TRBD2. This CDR3 contains 17 residues. CDR1 SGDLS and CDR2 YYNGEE come from the germline V gene. V lost 4 bases to trimming and J lost 0 bases; unmatched junction nucleotides: 7. The chain's CDR3 is CASSRLAGASSYNEQFF. The CDR3 nucleotides read TGTGCCAGCAGCCGGCTAGCGGGGGCCAGCTCCTACAATGAGCAGTTCTTC.

This clone was recorded a few times. The gene calls are TRBV5-1 and TRBJ2-6; no clear D gene. V lost 5 bases, J lost 1 base, and 10 bases lay in between. Looked up from germline, CDR1 is SGHRS and CDR2 is YFSETQ. This CDR3 region has 15 residues. The CDR3 bases are TGCGCCAGCAGTCCCCAGGAATCTGGGGCCAACGTCCTGACTTTC. It specifies CASSPQESGANVLTF. The full variable domain, in which reference TRBV5-1 and TRBJ2-6 provide the parts outside the CDR3, is KAGVTQTPRYLIKTRGQQVTLSCSPISGHRSVSWYQQTPGQGLQFLFEYFSETQRNKGNFPGRFSGRQFSNSRSEMNVSTLELGDSALYLCASSPQESGANVLTFGAGSRLTVL.